This record looks at one T cell receptor (beta chain) sequence and its context. Its target is not known. Investigators excluded patients with uncontrolled infection, other autoimmune disease, pregnancy or lactation. The study based diagnoses on clinical symptoms, serum thyroxine and TRAb, thyroid ultrasound and orbital computed tomography. PBMCs were derived from about 9.1 ml fresh peripheral blood. J gave up 0 bases and V 5 bases, and 7 bases lay outside the gene matches. The germline gives CDR1 SQVTM, CDR2 ANQGSEA. This CDR3 spans 15 amino acids. This specimen comes from a study of T cells in Graves' hyperthyroidism and ophthalmopathy. Study results and limitations: Appearing also in blood were most of the thyroid clonotypes expanded above 0.001.

Researchers amplified the TCR beta CDR3 regions from RNA transcripts. RT-PCR in the first round (using the HTBI primer set) targeted the TCR CDR3. TCRdb analysed the multiplex PCR reads with MiXCR anew, one entry per CDR3 protein. Of roughly 580,000 distinct CDR3 sequences detected, 14% appear once; the ten largest clones hold 5.5% to 7.5%. Sequenced: blood. This rearrangement joins TRBV29-1 to TRBJ1-1; 9 nucleotides line up with TRBD1. This TCR came from a young woman with Graves' hyperthyroidism that later progressed to Graves' ophthalmopathy. This CDR3 is CSVTPTGGLNTEAFF. The CDR3 coding sequence is TGCAGCGTTACCCCGACAGGGGGTTTGAACACTGAAGCTTTCTTT.